What follows is one TCR beta chain and its context. What it binds is not known. The PCR was carried out with 60 Vbeta primers and 13 Jbeta primers. Clones were sequenced by immunoSEQ multiplex PCR, and TCRdb holds only the in-frame ones, with some missing. This sample has approximately 180,000 clones, with roughly 78% found just once. This entry belongs to a study of cytomegalovirus exposure and HLA in healthy donors. Study-level points and caveats: A later analysis linked a missense DCLRE1C variant to TCR beta V- and J-gene trimming.

CDR3 length: 14 residues. Trimming pared 2 bases from V and 3 bases from J, leaving 9 bases between. CDR1 and CDR2 from the germline V gene are ENHRY and SYGVKD. V is TRBV10-3 and J is TRBJ2-3; a possible D gene is TRBD2 (5 bases). This TCR derives from a woman aged 50 to 60 in good health and CMV-seropositive. The sequencing input was PBMCs. The CDR3 reads CAISEGEGTDTQYF. Here the CDR3 DNA reads TGTGCCATCAGTGAGGGAGAGGGAACAGATACGCAGTATTTT.